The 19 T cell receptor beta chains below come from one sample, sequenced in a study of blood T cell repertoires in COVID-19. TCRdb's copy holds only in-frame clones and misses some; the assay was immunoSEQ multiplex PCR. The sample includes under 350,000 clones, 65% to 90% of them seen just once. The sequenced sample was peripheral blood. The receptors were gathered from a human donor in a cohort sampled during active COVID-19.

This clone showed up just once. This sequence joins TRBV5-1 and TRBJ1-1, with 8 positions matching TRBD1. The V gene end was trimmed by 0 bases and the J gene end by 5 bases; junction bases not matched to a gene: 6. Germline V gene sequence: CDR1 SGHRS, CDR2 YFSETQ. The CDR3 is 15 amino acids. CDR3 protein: CASSLAGRGPTEAFF. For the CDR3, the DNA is TGCGCCAGCAGCTTGGCCGGCAGGGGGCCGACTGAAGCTTTCTTT.

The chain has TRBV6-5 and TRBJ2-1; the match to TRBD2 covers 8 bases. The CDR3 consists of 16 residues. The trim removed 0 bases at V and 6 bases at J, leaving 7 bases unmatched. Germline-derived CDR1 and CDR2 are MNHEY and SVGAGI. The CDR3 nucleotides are TGTGCCAGCAGTTACTCCACAGCGGGGGTTGCCAATGAGCAGTTCTTC. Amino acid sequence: CASSYSTAGVANEQFF.

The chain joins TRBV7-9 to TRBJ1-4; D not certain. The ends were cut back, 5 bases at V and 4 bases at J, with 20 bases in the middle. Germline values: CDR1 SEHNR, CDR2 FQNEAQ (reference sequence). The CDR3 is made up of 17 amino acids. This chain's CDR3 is CASSPNSNLPFNEKLFF. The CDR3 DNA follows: TGTGCCAGCAGCCCGAATTCGAACCTACCGTTTAATGAAAAACTGTTTTTT.

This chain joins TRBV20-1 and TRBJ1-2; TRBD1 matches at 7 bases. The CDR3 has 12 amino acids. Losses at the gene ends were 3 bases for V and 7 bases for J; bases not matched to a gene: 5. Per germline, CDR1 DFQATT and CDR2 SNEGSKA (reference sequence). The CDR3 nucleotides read TGCAGTGCTAGTCGACAGGGCTCTGGCTACACCTTC. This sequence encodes CSASRQGSGYTF.

The CDR3 DNA reads as TGTGCCAGCAGTCCCCTCGGAGATACGCAGTATTTT. Translation gives CASSPLGDTQYF. This rearrangement joins TRBV27 to TRBJ2-3; D not resolved. Germline V gene lookup returns CDR1 MNHEY and CDR2 SMNVEV (reference sequence). Trimming cost V 5 bases and J 5 bases, with 8 bases left between them. CDR3 length: 12 residues.

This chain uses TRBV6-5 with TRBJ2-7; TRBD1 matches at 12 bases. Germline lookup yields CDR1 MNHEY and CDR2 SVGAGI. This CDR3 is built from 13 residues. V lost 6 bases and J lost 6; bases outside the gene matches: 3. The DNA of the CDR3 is TGTGCCAGCAGGGGACAGGGGGCGATCGAGCAGTACTTC. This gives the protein CASRGQGAIEQYF.

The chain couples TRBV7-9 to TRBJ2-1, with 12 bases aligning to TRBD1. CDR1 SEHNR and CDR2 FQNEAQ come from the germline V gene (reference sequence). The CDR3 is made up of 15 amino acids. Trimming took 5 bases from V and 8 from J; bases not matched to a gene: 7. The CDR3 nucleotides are TGTGCCAGCAGCCGGGGACAGGGGGCGATCTATGAGCAGTTCTTC. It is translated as CASSRGQGAIYEQFF.

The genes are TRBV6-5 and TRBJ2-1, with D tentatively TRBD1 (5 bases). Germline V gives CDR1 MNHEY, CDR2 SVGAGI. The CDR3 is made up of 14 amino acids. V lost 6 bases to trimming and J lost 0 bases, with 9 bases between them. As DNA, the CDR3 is TGTGCCAGCAGGGGTGACAGCTCCTACAATGAGCAGTTCTTC. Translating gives CASRGDSSYNEQFF.

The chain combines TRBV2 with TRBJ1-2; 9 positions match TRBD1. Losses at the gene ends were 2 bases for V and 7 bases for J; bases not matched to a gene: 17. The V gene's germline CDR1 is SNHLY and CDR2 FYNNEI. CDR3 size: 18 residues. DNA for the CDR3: TGTGCCAGCAGTGAACGGGGAGGTGTGGGACAGGGACTTGGTGGCTACACCTTC. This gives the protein CASSERGGVGQGLGGYTF. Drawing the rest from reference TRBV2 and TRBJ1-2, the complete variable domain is EPEVTQTPSHQVTQMGQEVILRCVPISNHLYFYWYRQILGQKVEFLVSFYNNEISEKSEIFDDQFSVERPDGSNFTLKIRSTKLEDSAMYFCASSERGGVGQGLGGYTFGSGTRLTVV.

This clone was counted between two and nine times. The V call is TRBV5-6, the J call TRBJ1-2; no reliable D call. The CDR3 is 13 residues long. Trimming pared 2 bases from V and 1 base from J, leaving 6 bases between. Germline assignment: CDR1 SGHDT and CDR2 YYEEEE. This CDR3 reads CASSFEVNYGYTF. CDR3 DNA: TGTGCCAGCAGCTTTGAGGTTAACTATGGCTACACCTTC.

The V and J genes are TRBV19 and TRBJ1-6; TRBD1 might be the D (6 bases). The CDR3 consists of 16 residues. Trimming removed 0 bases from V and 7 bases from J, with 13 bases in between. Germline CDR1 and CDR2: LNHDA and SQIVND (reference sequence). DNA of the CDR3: TGTGCCAGTAGTATAGATCCGGACAGCCCCAATTCACCCCTCCACTTT. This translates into CASSIDPDSPNSPLHF.

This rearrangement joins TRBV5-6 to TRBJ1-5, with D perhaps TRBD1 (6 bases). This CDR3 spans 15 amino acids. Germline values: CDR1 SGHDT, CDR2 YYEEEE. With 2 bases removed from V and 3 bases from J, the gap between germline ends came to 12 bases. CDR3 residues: CASSFGGAYNQPQHF. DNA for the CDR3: TGTGCCAGCAGCTTCGGGGGGGCCTACAATCAGCCCCAGCATTTT.

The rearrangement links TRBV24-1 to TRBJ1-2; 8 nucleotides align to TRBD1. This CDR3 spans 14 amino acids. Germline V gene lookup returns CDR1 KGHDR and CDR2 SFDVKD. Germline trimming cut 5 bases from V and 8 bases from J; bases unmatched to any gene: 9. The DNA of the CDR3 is TGTGCCACCAGTGGCACAGACAGGGGCGGCGGCTACACCTTC. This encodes CATSGTDRGGGYTF.

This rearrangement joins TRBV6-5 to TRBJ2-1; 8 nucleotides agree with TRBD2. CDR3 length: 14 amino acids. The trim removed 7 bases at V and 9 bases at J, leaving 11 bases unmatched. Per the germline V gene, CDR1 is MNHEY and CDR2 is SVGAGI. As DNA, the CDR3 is TGTGCCAGCACGGGGGGGCCTCTTCTGGGTGAGCAGTTCTTC. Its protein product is CASTGGPLLGEQFF.

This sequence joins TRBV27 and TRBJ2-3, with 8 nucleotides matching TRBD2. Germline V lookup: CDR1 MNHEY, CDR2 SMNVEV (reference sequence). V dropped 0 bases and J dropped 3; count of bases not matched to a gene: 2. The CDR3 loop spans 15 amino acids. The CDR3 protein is CASSLSSGGTDTQYF. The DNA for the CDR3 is TGTGCCAGCAGTTTATCAAGCGGGGGTACAGATACGCAGTATTTT.

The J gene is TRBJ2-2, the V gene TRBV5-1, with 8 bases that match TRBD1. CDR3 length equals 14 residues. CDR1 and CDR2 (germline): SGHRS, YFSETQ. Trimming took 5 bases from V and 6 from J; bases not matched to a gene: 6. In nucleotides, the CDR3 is TGCGCCAGCAGGTCCCGGGACAGGTCCGGGGAGCTGTTTTTT. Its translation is CASRSRDRSGELFF.

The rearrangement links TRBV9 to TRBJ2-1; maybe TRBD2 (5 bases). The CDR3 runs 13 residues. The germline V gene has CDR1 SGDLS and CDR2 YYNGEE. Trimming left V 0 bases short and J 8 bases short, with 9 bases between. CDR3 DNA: TGTGCCAGCAGCGTAGGGGGAGCGGATGAGCAGTTCTTC. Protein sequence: CASSVGGADEQFF.

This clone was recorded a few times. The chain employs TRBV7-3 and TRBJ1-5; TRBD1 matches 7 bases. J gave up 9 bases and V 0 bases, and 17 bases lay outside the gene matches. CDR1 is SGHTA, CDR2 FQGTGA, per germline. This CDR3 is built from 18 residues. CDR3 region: CASSLTSVGGDDRRPQHF. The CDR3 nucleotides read TGTGCCAGCAGCTTAACGTCGGTAGGGGGCGACGATCGGAGGCCCCAGCATTTT.

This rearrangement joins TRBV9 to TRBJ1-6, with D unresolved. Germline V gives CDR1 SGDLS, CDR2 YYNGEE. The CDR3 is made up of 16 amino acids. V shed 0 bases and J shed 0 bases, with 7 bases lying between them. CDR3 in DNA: TGTGCCAGCAGCGTAGACAGCAGCTCCTATAATTCACCCCTCCACTTT. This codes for CASSVDSSSYNSPLHF.